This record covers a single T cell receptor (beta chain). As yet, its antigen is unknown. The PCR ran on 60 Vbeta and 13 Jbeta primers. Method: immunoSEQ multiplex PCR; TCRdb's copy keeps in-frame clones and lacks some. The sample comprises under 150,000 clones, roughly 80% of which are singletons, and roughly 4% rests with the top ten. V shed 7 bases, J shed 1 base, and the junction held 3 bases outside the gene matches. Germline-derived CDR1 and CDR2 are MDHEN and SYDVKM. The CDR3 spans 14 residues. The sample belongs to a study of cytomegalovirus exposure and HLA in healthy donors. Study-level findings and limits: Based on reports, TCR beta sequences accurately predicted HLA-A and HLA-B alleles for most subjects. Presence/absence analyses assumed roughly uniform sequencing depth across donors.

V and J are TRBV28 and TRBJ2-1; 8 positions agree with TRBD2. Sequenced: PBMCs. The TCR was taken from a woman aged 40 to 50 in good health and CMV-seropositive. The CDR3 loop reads CASKAGGSYNEQFF. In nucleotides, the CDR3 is TGTGCCAGCAAGGCGGGAGGTTCCTACAATGAGCAGTTCTTC.